This TCR beta chain stems from a study of vaccination effects on CD4 cells after COVID-19. The data were produced by immunoSEQ multiplex PCR, yet TCRdb's version contains in-frame clones alone and is incomplete. Of about 70,000 clones listed, around 70% are singletons. The ViraFEST assay expanded antigen-specific CD4+ T cells with viral peptide pools before sequencing. CD4+ T cells were isolated after about nine days of culture. Sometime from March through December 2020, the person acquired a SARS-CoV-2 infection that PCR confirmed. Wells containing 1.5 million to 2 million PBMC each were cultured with approximately 10 IU/ml IL-2 and approximately 10 ug/ml peptides. The CDR3 extends over 14 amino acids. V gave up 4 bases and J gave up 5 bases, with 14 bases separating them. Germline CDR1 and CDR2: LGHDT and YNNKEL (reference sequence). This clone has a handful of counts. Its antigen is as yet unknown.

The input for sequencing was CD4+ T cells from PBMCs cultured with HIV peptides, taken before COVID-19 vaccination. This sample's subset: HIV-1 Nef peptide pool negative control/reference culture. This clonotype was obtained from a human donor who had a prior SARS-CoV-2 infection. The chain couples TRBV3-1 (or the pseudogene TRBV3-2) to TRBJ1-1, with D tentatively TRBD1 (6 bases). As DNA, the CDR3 is TGTGCCAGCAGCCCCAAGGGGGGTGGGACTGAAGCTTTCTTT. Translating it yields CASSPKGGGTEAFF.